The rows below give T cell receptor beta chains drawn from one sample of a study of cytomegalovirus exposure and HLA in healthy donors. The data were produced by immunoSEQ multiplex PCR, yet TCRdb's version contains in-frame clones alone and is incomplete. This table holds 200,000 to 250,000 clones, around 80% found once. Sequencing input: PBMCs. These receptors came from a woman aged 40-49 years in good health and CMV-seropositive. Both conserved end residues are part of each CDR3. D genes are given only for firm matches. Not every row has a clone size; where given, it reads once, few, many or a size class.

cdr3_aa: CASGTGQGAGGYTF; cdr3_nt: TGTGCTAGTGGGACCGGACAGGGGGCGGGTGGCTACACCTTC; v_call: TRBV12-5; d_call: TRBD1; clone_size: NA; j_call: TRBJ1-2
cdr3_aa: CASSSDRIISSAFF; cdr3_nt: TGTGCCAGCAGTTCAGACAGGATAATTTCGAGTGCTTTCTTT; v_call: TRBV6-5; d_call: NA; clone_size: NA; j_call: TRBJ1-1
cdr3_aa: CATSRDPGQGKTQYF; cdr3_nt: TGTGCCACCAGCAGAGATCCGGGACAGGGGAAGACCCAGTACTTC; v_call: TRBV15; d_call: TRBD1; clone_size: NA; j_call: TRBJ2-5
cdr3_aa: CASSRDSSYNEQFF; cdr3_nt: TGCGCCAGCAGCCGAGACAGCTCCTACAATGAGCAGTTCTTC; v_call: TRBV5-1; d_call: NA; clone_size: NA; j_call: TRBJ2-1
cdr3_aa: CASSFGQGSEAFF; cdr3_nt: TGTGCCAGCAGCTTTGGACAGGGGTCTGAAGCTTTCTTT; v_call: TRBV2; d_call: TRBD1; clone_size: few; j_call: TRBJ1-1
cdr3_aa: CASSLVLAGASSYEQYF; cdr3_nt: TGCGCCAGCAGCTTGGTACTAGCGGGGGCCTCCTCCTACGAGCAGTACTTC; v_call: TRBV5-1; d_call: TRBD2; clone_size: NA; j_call: TRBJ2-7
cdr3_aa: CASSYRTGMNTEAFF; cdr3_nt: TGTGCCAGCAGTTACAGGACAGGTATGAACACTGAAGCTTTCTTT; v_call: TRBV6-6; d_call: TRBD1; clone_size: NA; j_call: TRBJ1-1
cdr3_aa: CSSSLTTGAAGEQYF; cdr3_nt: TGTTCCAGCAGCTTAACCACAGGGGCCGCAGGGGAGCAGTACTTC; v_call: TRBV7-9; d_call: TRBD1; clone_size: NA; j_call: TRBJ2-7
cdr3_aa: CASSLVGGVHQPQHF; cdr3_nt: TGTGCCAGCAGCTTAGTGGGAGGAGTCCATCAGCCCCAGCATTTT; v_call: TRBV7-2; d_call: NA; clone_size: once; j_call: TRBJ1-5
cdr3_aa: CASRDRVGTEAFF; cdr3_nt: TGTGCCAGCAGAGACAGGGTTGGAACTGAAGCTTTCTTT; v_call: TRBV2; d_call: TRBD1; clone_size: once; j_call: TRBJ1-1
cdr3_aa: CASRPGTSGNNEQFF; cdr3_nt: TGTGCCAGCAGACCCGGGACTAGCGGGAATAATGAGCAGTTCTTC; v_call: TRBV6-1; d_call: TRBD2; clone_size: NA; j_call: TRBJ2-1
cdr3_aa: CASSLQQGRTDTQYF; cdr3_nt: TGTGCCAGCAGCCTCCAGCAGGGGCGCACAGATACGCAGTATTTT; v_call: TRBV7-2; d_call: NA; clone_size: NA; j_call: TRBJ2-3
cdr3_aa: CASSVGQGYTGELFF; cdr3_nt: TGTGCCAGCAGCGTCGGACAGGGCTACACCGGGGAGCTGTTTTTT; v_call: TRBV11-3; d_call: TRBD1; clone_size: NA; j_call: TRBJ2-2
cdr3_aa: CASSQSASGSYEQYF; cdr3_nt: TGCGCCAGCAGCCAATCTGCTAGCGGATCCTACGAGCAGTACTTC; v_call: TRBV4-3; d_call: TRBD2; clone_size: few; j_call: TRBJ2-7
cdr3_aa: CAEGGPPGLDTQYF; cdr3_nt: TGTGCCGAGGGCGGACCGCCCGGGTTGGATACGCAGTATTTT; v_call: TRBV7-3; d_call: NA; clone_size: NA; j_call: TRBJ2-3
cdr3_aa: CASSLSLGQGWYEQYF; cdr3_nt: TGCGCCAGCAGCCTCTCCCTTGGACAGGGATGGTACGAGCAGTACTTC; v_call: TRBV4-3; d_call: TRBD1; clone_size: NA; j_call: TRBJ2-7
cdr3_aa: CASSQGQNTEAFF; cdr3_nt: TGCGCCAGCAGCCAAGGACAGAACACTGAAGCTTTCTTT; v_call: TRBV5-1; d_call: NA; clone_size: few; j_call: TRBJ1-1
cdr3_aa: CARTSGSSTDTQYF; cdr3_nt: TGTGCCAGGACTAGCGGGAGTAGCACAGATACGCAGTATTTT; v_call: TRBV2; d_call: TRBD2; clone_size: NA; j_call: TRBJ2-3
cdr3_aa: CASSPGRGRGDTEAFF; cdr3_nt: TGCGCCAGCAGCCCGGGGCGGGGCCGGGGTGACACTGAAGCTTTCTTT; v_call: TRBV5-1; d_call: NA; clone_size: NA; j_call: TRBJ1-1
cdr3_aa: CASIQNRYGYTF; cdr3_nt: TGTGCCAGCATTCAGAATCGCTATGGCTACACCTTC; v_call: TRBV2; d_call: NA; clone_size: NA; j_call: TRBJ1-2
cdr3_aa: CSSEVTEAFF; cdr3_nt: TGCTCATCGGAGGTCACTGAAGCTTTCTTT; v_call: TRBV20-1; d_call: NA; clone_size: NA; j_call: TRBJ1-1
cdr3_aa: CASSLDGGGQYF; cdr3_nt: TGCGCCAGCAGCTTGGACGGCGGGGGGCAGTACTTC; v_call: TRBV5-1; d_call: TRBD2; clone_size: NA; j_call: TRBJ2-7
cdr3_aa: CASRSGQGGGYTF; cdr3_nt: TGTGCCAGCAGATCGGGACAGGGTGGGGGCTACACCTTC; v_call: TRBV6-6; d_call: TRBD1; clone_size: NA; j_call: TRBJ1-2
cdr3_aa: CASSPGTGTVWDTQYF; cdr3_nt: TGTGCCAGCAGCCCCGGGACAGGAACGGTATGGGATACGCAGTATTTT; v_call: TRBV7-2; d_call: TRBD1; clone_size: NA; j_call: TRBJ2-3
cdr3_aa: CASTRGDNEQFF; cdr3_nt: TGTGCCAGCACAAGAGGCGACAATGAGCAGTTCTTC; v_call: TRBV6-5; d_call: NA; clone_size: NA; j_call: TRBJ2-1
cdr3_aa: CASSQDGASSYEQYF; cdr3_nt: TGTGCCAGCAGCCAAGATGGGGCCTCCTCCTACGAGCAGTACTTC; v_call: TRBV4-2; d_call: NA; clone_size: NA; j_call: TRBJ2-7
cdr3_aa: CASSQGGPTEAFF; cdr3_nt: TGTGCCAGTAGTCAGGGGGGTCCCACTGAAGCTTTCTTT; v_call: TRBV19; d_call: TRBD1; clone_size: NA; j_call: TRBJ1-1
cdr3_aa: CASSFPGTGPNQPQHF; cdr3_nt: TGCGCCAGCAGCTTTCCCGGGACAGGACCAAATCAGCCCCAGCATTTT; v_call: TRBV5-1; d_call: TRBD1; clone_size: NA; j_call: TRBJ1-5
cdr3_aa: CASSRDSQETQYF; cdr3_nt: TGCGCCAGCAGCAGGGACAGCCAAGAGACCCAGTACTTC; v_call: TRBV5-1; d_call: TRBD1; clone_size: once; j_call: TRBJ2-5
cdr3_aa: CASSVGGGGSYNEQFF; cdr3_nt: TGTGCCAGCAGCGTAGGCGGCGGGGGCTCCTACAATGAGCAGTTCTTC; v_call: TRBV9; d_call: TRBD2; clone_size: few; j_call: TRBJ2-1
cdr3_aa: CASILGPADTQYF; cdr3_nt: TGTGCCAGCATCCTAGGCCCTGCAGATACGCAGTATTTT; v_call: TRBV7-2; d_call: NA; clone_size: NA; j_call: TRBJ2-3
cdr3_aa: CASSADRRAYGYTF; cdr3_nt: TGTGCCAGCAGTGCGGACAGGAGGGCGTATGGCTACACCTTC; v_call: TRBV27; d_call: TRBD1; clone_size: NA; j_call: TRBJ1-2
cdr3_aa: CASSLETGYDNEQFF; cdr3_nt: TGTGCCAGCAGTTTGGAGACAGGGTATGACAATGAGCAGTTCTTC; v_call: TRBV6-6; d_call: TRBD1; clone_size: NA; j_call: TRBJ2-1